This record concerns one T cell receptor beta chain sequence. The data derive from a study of blood T cell repertoires in COVID-19. Germline V gene data show CDR1 as SGHKS and CDR2 as YYEKEE (reference sequence). There are 15 residues in the CDR3. V lost 4 bases to trimming and J lost 8 bases; unmatched junction nucleotides: 9. The repertoire was sequenced with immunoSEQ multiplex PCR; TCRdb's copy has only in-frame clones and lacks some. This table has roughly 260,000 clones, roughly 86% appearing once. The sequencing sample was made of PBMCs or T cells enriched from blood (not recorded which). The chain joins TRBV5-5 to TRBJ2-1; TRBD2 aligns across 10 bases. The source is a woman aged 18-35 years who had recovered from COVID-19. CDR3 protein: CASSIIAGGTYEQFF. CDR3 DNA sequence: TGTGCCAGCAGCATAATAGCGGGAGGTACTTATGAGCAGTTCTTC.